Included here is one TCR beta chain sequence, with context. Trimming stripped 5 bases from V and 6 bases from J, with 16 bases between. CDR1 is SEHNR and CDR2 is FQNEAQ in the germline V gene (reference sequence). CDR3 length equals 15 residues. This sample was taken from a study of blood T cell repertoires in COVID-19. About the study: Some COVID-19 samples were acute and others convalescent; all came from the United States, Italy and Spain. PBMCs, B-cell-depleted T cells, or T cells provided the cDNA or gDNA that made up the material.

Authors' data handling: From reference gene primer amplification, estimates of nucleated cell counts were derived. Measured with immunoSEQ multiplex PCR; TCRdb has only the in-frame clones, and not every one. V and J calls and clone size follow that table, whereas D and trimming were derived from the DNA. The sample includes around 260,000 clones, less than 90% of them seen just once. The chain links TRBV7-9 to TRBJ2-2, with D unresolved. Material for sequencing was peripheral blood. This clonotype was sampled from a man younger than 45 with active or convalescent COVID-19. The DNA for the CDR3 is TGTGCCAGCAGCCTAACCCCCCCCTGGTCCGGGGAGCTGTTTTTT. Its translation: CASSLTPPWSGELFF.